Below, 30 T cell receptor beta chains from the same sample are listed, as sequenced in a study of blood T cells in healthy people across ages. Primers used in a second PCR of about 6 to 11 cycles were a sample-barcoded 5' primer and a J-beta primer mix. One entry per CDR3 protein, called by TCRdb with MiXCR from the 5' RACE reads. Of over a million distinct CDR3 sequences in the sample, roughly 45% were seen once. What was sequenced was blood. These receptors were collected from a woman aged 55-69 years in good health.

This clonotype was seen repeatedly, ten times or more. The chain uses TRBV15 and TRBJ2-7; D remains ambiguous. CDR3 length equals 13 residues. Per germline, CDR1 LNHNV and CDR2 YYDKDF (reference sequence). Trimming stripped 0 bases from V and 4 bases from J, with 7 bases between. The CDR3 protein is CATSRDVGYEQYF. CDR3 bases: TGTGCCACCAGCAGAGATGTAGGGTACGAGCAGTACTTC.

CDR3 region: CASSDTSAANSPLHF. CDR3 nucleotides: TGTGCCAGCAGTGACACAAGCGCCGCTAATTCACCCCTCCACTTT. This chain joins TRBV27 and TRBJ1-6; D ambiguous. Germline V lookup: CDR1 MNHEY, CDR2 SMNVEV (reference sequence). The CDR3 is 15 residues long. V gave up 5 bases and J gave up 6 bases, with 14 bases separating them.

There are a few counts of this clonotype. J is TRBJ1-5 and V is TRBV7-9; D not resolved. V lost 4 bases to trimming and J lost 4 bases, with 14 bases between them. The CDR3 contains 15 residues. Looked up from germline, CDR1 is SEHNR and CDR2 is FQNEAQ (reference sequence). Here the CDR3 reads CASSSTGIPNQPQHF. The CDR3 DNA sequence: TGTGCCAGCAGCTCTACTGGGATACCAAATCAGCCCCAGCATTTT.

This clonotype has more than one count but fewer than ten. The genes are TRBV6-4 and TRBJ1-5; possibly TRBD1 for D (5 bases). The CDR3 spans 13 residues. Deletions cut 8 bases from V and 5 bases from J, with 13 bases between. CDR1 is MRHNA and CDR2 is SNTAGT in the germline V gene. The CDR3 coding sequence is TGTGCCAGCCCCGTAGGGGCTCATCAGCCCCAGCATTTT. It yields the protein CASPVGAHQPQHF.

This chain joins TRBV27 and TRBJ1-1; weak D call: TRBD1 (6 bases). CDR1 MNHEY and CDR2 SMNVEV come from the germline V gene (reference sequence). V was shortened by 5 bases and J by 9 bases, with 13 bases between the two germline ends. There are 12 residues in the CDR3. CDR3 residues: CASSRTRDKAFF. For the CDR3, the DNA is TGTGCCAGCAGTCGAACCCGGGACAAAGCTTTCTTT.

The table lists this clonotype with a few counts. This rearrangement joins TRBV6-1 to TRBJ2-3; 9 nucleotides align to TRBD1. The CDR3 consists of 17 residues. V lost 0 bases to trimming and J lost 3 bases; unmatched junction nucleotides: 7. The germline V gene has CDR1 MNHNS and CDR2 SASEGT. The CDR3: CASSEAPGQGKTDTQYF. The DNA for the CDR3 is TGTGCCAGCAGTGAAGCGCCGGGACAGGGTAAAACAGATACGCAGTATTTT.

The sample holds a few counts of this clonotype. Written as DNA, the CDR3 is TGTGCCAGCAGTCGGGGGGACAGGGCGGAGACCCAGTACTTC. Translating gives CASSRGDRAETQYF. V is TRBV27 and J is TRBJ2-7; 9 bases map to TRBD1. The end of the DNA fits TRBJ2-5 better, so the J call may be wrong. The CDR3 spans 14 residues. The germline V gene has CDR1 MNHEY and CDR2 SMNVEV (reference sequence).

As for this clonotype: The junction departs from germline at one end; a sequencing error may be responsible. The chain carries TRBV13 and TRBJ2-7, with a possible D match to TRBD2 (5 bases). CDR1 and CDR2 from the germline V gene are PRHDT and FYEKMQ (reference sequence). The CDR3 is 14 residues long. CDR3 sequence reads: CASSPILDSDEQYF. CDR3 nucleotide sequence: TGTGCCAGCAGCCCCATACTGGACTCCGACGAGCAGTACTTC.

This clonotype appeared a single time. The CDR3 loop is CASSGQNGKFLSSYNEQYF. The CDR3 DNA reads as TGTGCCAGCAGTGGCCAGAATGGGAAATTCCTGAGCTCCTACAATGAGCAGTACTTC. The chain carries TRBV2 and TRBJ2-1; D gene ambiguous. The DNA end is more similar to TRBJ2-7, so the J call may be wrong. Germline loops: CDR1 SNHLY, CDR2 FYNNEI. The CDR3 sequence is 19 residues long.

This chain links TRBV10-3 with TRBJ2-5, with no clear D. The ends were cut back, 0 bases at V and 4 bases at J, with 12 bases in the middle. CDR3 length: 15 residues. Germline lookup yields CDR1 ENHRY and CDR2 SYGVKD. CDR3 loop: CAISESPTAGETQYF. Written as DNA, the CDR3 is TGTGCCATCAGTGAGTCTCCAACGGCAGGAGAGACCCAGTACTTC.

Of note for this clonotype: This may come from a read error, since a much larger clone is one base off. V is TRBV29-1 and J is TRBJ1-5; a possible D gene is TRBD1 (5 bases). The CDR3 length is 13 residues. Germline CDR1 reads SQVTM; CDR2 reads ANQGSEA. CDR3 sequence: CGVGGLGDQPQHF. The DNA of the CDR3 is TGCGGCGTTGGGGGTTTGGGGGATCAGCCCCAGCATTTT.

This clonotype came up many times. The chain combines TRBV7-9 with TRBJ1-4; no clear D gene. The V gene's germline CDR1 is SEHNR and CDR2 FQNEAQ (reference sequence). The CDR3 has 14 amino acids. Trimming pared 2 bases from V and 4 bases from J, leaving 8 bases between. The CDR3 DNA reads TGTGCCAGCAGCTTATCCAACGGTAATGAAAAACTGTTTTTT. It translates to CASSLSNGNEKLFF.

The genes are TRBV20-1 and TRBJ2-2, with TRBD1 matching over 8 bases. J gave up 5 bases and V 3 bases, and 8 bases lay outside the gene matches. The CDR3 runs 15 residues. Per germline, CDR1 DFQATT and CDR2 SNEGSKA (reference sequence). CDR3 loop: CSARPGGVDTGELFF. The CDR3 DNA reads TGCAGTGCTAGGCCAGGGGGCGTTGATACCGGGGAGCTGTTTTTT.

Turning to this clonotype: One end of the junction does not line up with germline, which may come from a read error. The V gene is TRBV10-3, the J gene TRBJ1-6; 10 bases match TRBD1. The germline V gene encodes CDR1 ENHRY and CDR2 SYGVKD. The CDR3 covers 14 residues. The CDR3 loop is CAISGGQGTSPFHF. CDR3 coding DNA: TGTGCCATCAGTGGGGGACAGGGGACTTCACCCTTCCACTTT.

The rearrangement uses TRBV27 and TRBJ2-1, with 7 bases identical to TRBD2. The CDR3 is 16 residues long. The germline gives CDR1 MNHEY, CDR2 SMNVEV (reference sequence). V dropped 8 bases and J dropped 1; count of bases not matched to a gene: 11. The CDR3 DNA reads TGTGCCAGCGCCTTCCCCGGCGGGGGTTCCTACAATGAGCAGTTCTTC. It yields the protein CASAFPGGGSYNEQFF.

This clonotype has ten or more counts. The rearrangement uses TRBV12-3 or TRBV12-4 and TRBJ2-3; 7 nucleotides line up with TRBD2. V shed 2 bases and J 4 bases; nucleotides not matched to a gene: 6. The CDR3 runs 15 residues. The CDR3 DNA reads as TGTGCCAGCAGTTTATTTGGCGGGAGTGCAGATACGCAGTATTTT. This sequence encodes CASSLFGGSADTQYF.

This clonotype has just a few counts. V gene TRBV2 combines with J gene TRBJ2-5, with D possibly being TRBD1 (6 bases). V was clipped by 7 bases and J by 2 bases, with 17 bases between them. The V gene's germline CDR1 is SNHLY and CDR2 FYNNEI. The CDR3 consists of 15 residues. CDR3: CASNNGQTPQETQYF. CDR3 in DNA: TGTGCCAGCAACAACGGACAGACCCCACAAGAGACCCAGTACTTC.

The chain has TRBV20-1 and TRBJ2-7, with D possibly being TRBD1 or TRBD2 (7 bases each). This CDR3 is built from 14 residues. The ends were cut back, 8 bases at V and 2 bases at J, with 19 bases in the middle. Germline lookup yields CDR1 DFQATT and CDR2 SNEGSKA (reference sequence). CDR3 coding DNA: TGCAGTTTTCTAGTACAGGGGAGGGCCTACGAGCAGTACTTC. Its translation: CSFLVQGRAYEQYF.

The chain employs TRBV5-1 and TRBJ2-7, with TRBD2 identical over 8 bases. This CDR3 comprises 15 residues. CDR1 and CDR2 from the germline V gene are SGHRS and YFSETQ. J lost 7 bases, V lost 1 base, and 10 bases had no gene match. The CDR3, as DNA: TGCGCCAGCAGCTTGACCGGGAGGGCCTTTAATGAGCAGTACTTC. It translates to CASSLTGRAFNEQYF. The whole variable domain, remainder taken from reference TRBV5-1 and TRBJ2-7, is KAGVTQTPRYLIKTRGQQVTLSCSPISGHRSVSWYQQTPGQGLQFLFEYFSETQRNKGNFPGRFSGRQFSNSRSEMNVSTLELGDSALYLCASSLTGRAFNEQYFGPGTRLTVT.

CDR3 sequence (DNA): TGTGCCTGGAGAGGATTGGGATCAGATACGCAGTATTTT. This translates into CAWRGLGSDTQYF. This sequence joins TRBV30 and TRBJ2-3; D is unresolved. From germline, CDR1 is GTSNPN and CDR2 SVGIG (reference sequence). The V end lost 3 bases, the J end lost 4 bases, and 11 bases lay between the germline ends. This CDR3 is built from 13 residues.

This clonotype was found a few times. The chain carries TRBV9 and TRBJ1-2; 8 nucleotides agree with TRBD1. CDR3 length equals 15 residues. Germline values: CDR1 SGDLS, CDR2 YYNGEE. The junction had 8 bases not matched to a gene; V was cut back by 0 bases and J by 7 bases. CDR3 coding DNA: TGTGCCAGCAGCGTAGCCCCAACAGGGGGTGGTGGCTACACCTTC. Protein product: CASSVAPTGGGGYTF.

This clonotype was seen ten or more times. One junction end does not reproduce the germline sequence, and a read error may be involved. The genes are TRBV5-1 and TRBJ1-5; TRBD1 aligns across 9 bases. The CDR3 runs 14 residues. Germline assignment: CDR1 SGHRS and CDR2 YFSETQ. The CDR3 protein is CASSFGQGNQPQHF. CDR3 coding DNA: TGTGCCAGCAGCTTTGGACAGGGGAATCAGCCCCAGCATTTT.

Only a few counts were recorded for this clonotype. The chain couples TRBV25-1 to TRBJ2-1; D may be TRBD2 (6 bases). V was shortened by 6 bases and J by 0 bases, with 18 bases between the two germline ends. The CDR3 runs 17 residues. The germline gives CDR1 MGHDK, CDR2 SYGVNS. The CDR3 nucleotides are TGTGCCAGCAGCGCTACGGACTACCCGAGCTCCTACAATGAGCAGTTCTTC. Translating it yields CASSATDYPSSYNEQFF. Using reference TRBV25-1 and TRBJ2-1 for the parts outside the CDR3, the full variable domain is EADIYQTPRYLVIGTGKKITLECSQTMGHDKMYWYQQDPGMELHLIHYSYGVNSTEKGDLSSESTVSRIRTEHFPLTLESARPSHTSQYLCASSATDYPSSYNEQFFGPGTRLTVL.

There are a few counts of this clonotype. J is TRBJ2-4 and V is TRBV20-1, with D unresolved. Germline V gene lookup returns CDR1 DFQATT and CDR2 SNEGSKA (reference sequence). The CDR3 covers 14 residues. Trimming left V 6 bases short and J 4 bases short, with 16 bases between. CDR3 protein: CSAWGLVVKNIQYF. CDR3 bases: TGCAGTGCCTGGGGTTTGGTGGTAAAAAACATTCAGTACTTC.

In its sample, this clonotype was seen a few times. This chain uses TRBV4-2 with TRBJ2-4; 10 bases line up with TRBD1. Trimming cost V 2 bases and J 7 bases; bases outside gene matches: 5. The CDR3 sequence is 15 residues long. The germline V gene encodes CDR1 LGHNA and CDR2 YNFKEQ. This CDR3 reads CASSQLAGQGNIQYF. DNA for the CDR3: TGTGCCAGCAGCCAACTCGCGGGACAGGGGAACATTCAGTACTTC.

The sample holds a few counts of this clonotype. This chain connects TRBV10-3 to TRBJ1-1; TRBD1 agrees at 11 bases. The germline V gene encodes CDR1 ENHRY and CDR2 SYGVKD. V shed 6 bases and J 5 bases; nucleotides not matched to a gene: 8. This CDR3 region has 15 residues. The CDR3, as DNA: TGTGCCATCAGGAAGGACAGGGGGCCGGGAACTGAAGCTTTCTTT. This gives the protein CAIRKDRGPGTEAFF.

This sequence joins TRBV24-1 and TRBJ2-1, with TRBD1 identical over 8 bases. Germline CDR1 KGHDR, CDR2 SFDVKD. The CDR3 has 16 residues. Losses at the gene ends were 5 bases for V and 0 bases for J; bases not matched to a gene: 5. The CDR3 loop is CATSGDTGGSYNEQFF. In DNA form, the CDR3 reads TGTGCCACCAGTGGGGACACAGGGGGCTCCTACAATGAGCAGTTCTTC.

V usage is TRBV28 and J usage is TRBJ1-5, with 9 bases that match TRBD1. V lost 5 bases and J lost 9; bases outside the gene matches: 11. This CDR3 has 15 amino acids. Germline CDR1 is MDHEN and CDR2 is SYDVKM. The CDR3 reads CASSPTDRGGGPQHF. The CDR3, as DNA: TGTGCCAGCAGTCCTACGGACAGGGGAGGTGGGCCCCAGCATTTT. Full variable domain (remainder filled in from reference TRBV28 and TRBJ1-5): DVKVTQSSRYLVKRTGEKVFLECVQDMDHENMFWYRQDPGLGLRLIYFSYDVKMKEKGDIPEGYSVSREKKERFSLILESASTNQTSMYLCASSPTDRGGGPQHFGDGTRLSIL.

The chain employs TRBV6-1 and TRBJ2-5; D is possibly TRBD1 or TRBD2 (5 bases each). V was trimmed by 3 bases and J by 3 bases, leaving 14 bases between them. Germline CDR1 MNHNS, CDR2 SASEGT. The CDR3 runs to 15 residues. CDR3: CASSDWGSGEETQYF. The CDR3 coding sequence is TGTGCCAGCAGTGACTGGGGGTCAGGAGAAGAGACCCAGTACTTC.

This clonotype came up a few times. The chain carries TRBV10-3 and TRBJ2-7; the D is unclear. V lost 4 bases, J lost 3 bases, and 13 bases lay in between. This CDR3 comprises 14 residues. The germline gives CDR1 ENHRY, CDR2 SYGVKD. CDR3 residues: CAISGAVRNYEQYF. As DNA, the CDR3 is TGTGCCATCAGTGGGGCAGTCAGAAACTACGAGCAGTACTTC.